The entry below describes one TCR beta chain. The antigen is unknown. This record belongs to a study of CD8 T cells in Susac syndrome. Findings and limits, study-wide: It was acknowledged in the study that the number of individuals who were included in its TCR sequencing and HLA analysis was relatively small.

The V gene's germline CDR1 is SGHRS and CDR2 YFSETQ. V was shortened by 0 bases and J by 9 bases, with 12 bases between the two germline ends. This CDR3 is built from 13 residues. 0.5 to 1 ug RNA was reverse transcribed with random hexamers. The TCR beta CDR3 was amplified by immunoSEQ multiplex PCR across 54 Vbeta, 13 Jbeta. TCRdb called the immunoSEQ multiplex PCR reads again in MiXCR, with one record for every CDR3 protein. The data show roughly 120,000 distinct CDR3 sequences, around 94% seen once. Sequencing of TCR beta was performed on blood CD8+ T cells and on blood CD4+ T cells. Negative isolation was applied to CD8+ and CD4+ T cells, and FACS enrichment was applied to TEMRA cells.

This receptor was taken from a human donor in good health. Sequenced input: CD4+ T cells from PBMCs. The J gene is TRBJ1-2, the V gene TRBV5-1; D is perhaps TRBD1 (6 bases). The CDR3 nucleotides read TGCGCCAGCAGCTTGGAGGGGGGACTTAGCTACACCTTC. Its protein is CASSLEGGLSYTF. Together with reference TRBV5-1 and TRBJ1-2, the CDR3 gives the full variable domain: KAGVTQTPRYLIKTRGQQVTLSCSPISGHRSVSWYQQTPGQGLQFLFEYFSETQRNKGNFPGRFSGRQFSNSRSEMNVSTLELGDSALYLCASSLEGGLSYTFGSGTRLTVV.